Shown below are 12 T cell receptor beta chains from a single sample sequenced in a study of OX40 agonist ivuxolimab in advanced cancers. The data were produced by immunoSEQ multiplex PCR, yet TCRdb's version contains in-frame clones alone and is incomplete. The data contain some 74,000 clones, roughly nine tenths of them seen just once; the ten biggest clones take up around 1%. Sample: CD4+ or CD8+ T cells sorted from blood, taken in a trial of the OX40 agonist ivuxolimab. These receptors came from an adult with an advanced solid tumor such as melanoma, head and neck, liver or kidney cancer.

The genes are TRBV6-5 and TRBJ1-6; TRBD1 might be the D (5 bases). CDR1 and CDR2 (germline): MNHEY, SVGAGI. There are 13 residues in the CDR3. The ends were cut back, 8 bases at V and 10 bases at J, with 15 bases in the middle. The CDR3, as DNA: TGTGCCAGCGGAGGCAGGGAAGGATCACCCCTCCACTTT. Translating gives CASGGREGSPLHF.

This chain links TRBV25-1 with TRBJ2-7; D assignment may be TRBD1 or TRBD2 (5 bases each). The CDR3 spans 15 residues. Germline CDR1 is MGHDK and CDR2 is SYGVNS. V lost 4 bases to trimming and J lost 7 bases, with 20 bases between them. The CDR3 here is CASSGSGTRVREQYF. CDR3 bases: TGTGCCAGCAGTGGGTCCGGGACGAGAGTCCGGGAGCAGTACTTC.

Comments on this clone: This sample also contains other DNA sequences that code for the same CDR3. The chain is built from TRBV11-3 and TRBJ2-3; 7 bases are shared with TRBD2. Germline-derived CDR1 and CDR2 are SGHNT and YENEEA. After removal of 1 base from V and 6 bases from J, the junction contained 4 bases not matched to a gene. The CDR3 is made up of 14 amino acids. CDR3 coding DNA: TGTGCCAGCAGCTTAGTAGCCGGGGGGGATACGCAGTATTTT. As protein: CASSLVAGGDTQYF.

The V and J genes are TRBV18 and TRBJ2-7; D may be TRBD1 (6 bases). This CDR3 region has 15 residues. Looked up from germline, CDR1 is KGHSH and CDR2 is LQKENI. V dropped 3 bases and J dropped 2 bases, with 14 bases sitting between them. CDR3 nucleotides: TGTGCCAGCTCACCCCCCCGGGACACCCCCTACGAGCAGTACTTC. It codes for CASSPPRDTPYEQYF.

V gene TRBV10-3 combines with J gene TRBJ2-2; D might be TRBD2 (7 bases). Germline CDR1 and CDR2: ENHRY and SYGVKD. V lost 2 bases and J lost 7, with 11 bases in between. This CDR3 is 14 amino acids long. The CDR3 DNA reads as TGTGCCATCAGTGAGGGGGGGGCGAGCGGGGAGCTGTTTTTT. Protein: CAISEGGASGELFF.

The CDR3 is CASSPDMGASSYNEQFF. The CDR3 bases are TGCGCCAGCAGCCCTGATATGGGGGCGAGCTCCTACAATGAGCAGTTCTTC. The V and J genes are TRBV4-1 and TRBJ2-1; D perhaps matches TRBD1 (6 bases). CDR1 MGHRA and CDR2 YSYEKL come from the germline V gene. V dropped 4 bases and J dropped 0 bases, with 16 bases sitting between them. The CDR3 is 17 residues long.

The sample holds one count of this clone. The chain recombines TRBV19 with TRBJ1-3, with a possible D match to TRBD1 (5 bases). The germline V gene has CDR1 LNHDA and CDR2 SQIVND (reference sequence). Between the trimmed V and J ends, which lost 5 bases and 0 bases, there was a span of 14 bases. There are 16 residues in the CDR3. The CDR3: CASSAPRGLSGNTIYF. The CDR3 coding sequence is TGTGCCAGTAGTGCCCCAAGGGGCCTCTCTGGAAACACCATATATTTT.

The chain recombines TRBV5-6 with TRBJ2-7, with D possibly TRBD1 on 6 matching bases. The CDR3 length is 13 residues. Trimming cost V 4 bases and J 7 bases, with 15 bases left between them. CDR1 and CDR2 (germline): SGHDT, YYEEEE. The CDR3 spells CASSPYGQQEQYF. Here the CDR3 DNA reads TGTGCCAGCAGCCCCTATGGACAGCAGGAGCAGTACTTC.

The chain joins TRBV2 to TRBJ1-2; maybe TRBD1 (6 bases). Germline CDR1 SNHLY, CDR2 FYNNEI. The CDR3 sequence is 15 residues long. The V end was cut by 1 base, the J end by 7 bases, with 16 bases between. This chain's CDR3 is CASSEEGGTGGGYTF. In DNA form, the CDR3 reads TGTGCCAGCAGTGAAGAGGGGGGGACCGGGGGTGGCTACACCTTC.

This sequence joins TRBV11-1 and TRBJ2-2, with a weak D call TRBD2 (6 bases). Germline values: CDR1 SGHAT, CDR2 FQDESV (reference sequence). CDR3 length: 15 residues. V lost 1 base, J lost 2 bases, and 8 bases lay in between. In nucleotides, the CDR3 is TGTGCCAGCAGCTTAGTGGGACTCAACACCGGGGAGCTGTTTTTT. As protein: CASSLVGLNTGELFF.

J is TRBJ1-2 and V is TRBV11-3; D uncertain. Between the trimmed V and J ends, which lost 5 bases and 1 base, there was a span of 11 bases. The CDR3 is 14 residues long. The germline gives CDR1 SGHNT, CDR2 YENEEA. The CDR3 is CASSLRAGNYGYTF. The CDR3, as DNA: TGTGCCAGCAGCCTCCGGGCGGGTAACTATGGCTACACCTTC.

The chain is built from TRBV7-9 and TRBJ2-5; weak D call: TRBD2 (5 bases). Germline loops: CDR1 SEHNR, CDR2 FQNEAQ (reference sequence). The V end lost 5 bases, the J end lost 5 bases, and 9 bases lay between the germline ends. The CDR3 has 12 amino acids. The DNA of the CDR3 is TGTGCCAGCAGCGAGATAGCGGAGACCCAGTACTTC. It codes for CASSEIAETQYF.